What follows are 3 T cell receptor beta chains derived from one specimen sequenced in a study of blood T cells in healthy people across ages. A sample-barcoded 5' primer and a J-beta primer mix were used in a second PCR of about 7 to 12 cycles. One entry per CDR3 protein results from TCRdb running MiXCR on the 5' RACE reads. The sample records approximately 1.5 million distinct CDR3 sequences, 35% to 45% being singletons. Sequences were obtained from blood. These receptors were collected from a woman aged 18-29 years in good health.

This clonotype has a count of ten or more. CDR3 residues: CASSSGTGGPYEQYF. CDR3 bases: TGTGCCAGCAGTTCCGGGACAGGGGGCCCCTACGAGCAGTACTTC. This sequence joins TRBV28 and TRBJ2-7; 12 bases are a match to TRBD1. With V trimmed by 4 bases and J by 2 bases, 3 bases remained unmatched. This CDR3 contains 15 residues. Per the germline V gene, CDR1 is MDHEN and CDR2 is SYDVKM.

The sample holds a few counts of this clonotype. This chain links TRBV19 with TRBJ1-2; D unclear. The CDR3 spans 11 residues. Germline CDR1 reads LNHDA; CDR2 reads SQIVND (reference sequence). Deletions cut 3 bases from V and 6 bases from J, with 5 bases between. The CDR3 region is CASSMGHGYTF. CDR3 coding DNA: TGTGCCAGTAGTATGGGCCATGGCTACACCTTC.

The chain couples TRBV20-1 to TRBJ2-1; 7 positions agree with TRBD2. The CDR3 loop spans 15 amino acids. Germline V gene data show CDR1 as DFQATT and CDR2 as SNEGSKA (reference sequence). Unmatched junction bases numbered 13, after V lost 5 bases and J lost 6 bases. Here the CDR3 reads CSAAGRLAVFNEQFF. In nucleotides, the CDR3 is TGCAGTGCTGCCGGGCGGCTAGCGGTTTTCAATGAGCAGTTCTTC.